This T cell receptor beta chain stems from a study of CD4 T cells in relation to SARS-CoV-2 and coronaviruses. For the study at large: Shared crossreactive spike epitopes were mapped to their HLA restriction.

The CDR3 consists of 15 residues. V was trimmed by 2 bases and J by 4 bases, leaving 13 bases between them. The germline gives CDR1 KGHSH, CDR2 LQKENI. Before the COVID-19 pandemic, during about 2010-2018, CD4+ T cells were taken from unexposed donors. CD4+ T cells were isolated from the cells after about nine days of culture. Unexposed-donor CD4+ T cells were probed with SARS-CoV-2 S/N and four cold-coronavirus spikes, cells permitting. Sequencing was performed with immunoSEQ multiplex PCR; in TCRdb, only in-frame clones are kept and a portion is missing. The table includes roughly 15,000 clones, roughly 83% detected once. This clone was counted a few times. Its target is unknown.

The rearrangement joins TRBV18 to TRBJ2-3; D perhaps matches TRBD2 (5 bases). The specimen was CD4+ T cells from PBMCs, cultured in vitro. This receptor was taken from a human donor in good health. The CDR3 coding sequence is TGTGCCAGCTCACCAGTCGGGGATGGGTCAGATACGCAGTATTTT. It is translated as CASSPVGDGSDTQYF.